This T cell receptor beta chain was sequenced for a study of PD-1 blockade in classical Hodgkin lymphoma. Overall study context: Nivolumab dosing for patients was 3 mg/kg, administered intravenously every 2 weeks.

Comment on this clone: Its antigen is currently unknown.

The V end was cut by 5 bases, the J end by 1 base, with 11 bases between. CDR1 and CDR2 from the germline V gene are MNHEY and SVGAGI. The CDR3 loop spans 14 amino acids. The time point denotes: cycle 4 day 1 (C4D1), after 5 to 7 weeks of nivolumab. No patient escaped relapse after autologous stem cell transplantation, and brentuximab vedotin exposure varied. Overall study results and limits: Healthy donors were reported to have higher baseline TCR diversity than newly diagnosed patients. Sources of repertoire differences remain undefined, possibly disease activity or prior therapy. Complete responders possessed baseline diversity comparable to newly diagnosed patients.

The method was immunoSEQ multiplex PCR; TCRdb's version includes in-frame clones alone and lacks a portion of them. The sample lists just under 20,000 clones; around three quarters were seen once. This receptor was obtained from a human donor with classical Hodgkin lymphoma. V and J are TRBV6-5 and TRBJ1-1, with no clear D. Specimen: peripheral blood mononuclear cells (PBMCs), collected before the fourth cycle of nivolumab. CDR3 DNA sequence: TGTGCCAGCAGTACCCCGGGAGGGAACACTGAAGCTTTCTTT. Encoded protein: CASSTPGGNTEAFF.